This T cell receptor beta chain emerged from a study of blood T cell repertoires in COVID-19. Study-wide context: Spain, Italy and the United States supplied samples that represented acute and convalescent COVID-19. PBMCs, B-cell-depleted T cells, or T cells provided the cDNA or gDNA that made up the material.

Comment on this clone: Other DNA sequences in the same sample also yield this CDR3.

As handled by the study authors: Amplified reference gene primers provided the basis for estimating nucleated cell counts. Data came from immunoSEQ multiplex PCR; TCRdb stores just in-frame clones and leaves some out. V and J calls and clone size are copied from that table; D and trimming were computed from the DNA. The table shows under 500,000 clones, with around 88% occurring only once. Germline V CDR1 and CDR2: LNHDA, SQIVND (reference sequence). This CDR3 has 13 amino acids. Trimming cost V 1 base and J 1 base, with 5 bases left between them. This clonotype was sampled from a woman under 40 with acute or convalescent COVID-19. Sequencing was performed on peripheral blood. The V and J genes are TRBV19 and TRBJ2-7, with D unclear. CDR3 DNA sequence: TGTGCCAGTAGTATAGGTCAGTCCTACGAGCAGTACTTC. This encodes CASSIGQSYEQYF.